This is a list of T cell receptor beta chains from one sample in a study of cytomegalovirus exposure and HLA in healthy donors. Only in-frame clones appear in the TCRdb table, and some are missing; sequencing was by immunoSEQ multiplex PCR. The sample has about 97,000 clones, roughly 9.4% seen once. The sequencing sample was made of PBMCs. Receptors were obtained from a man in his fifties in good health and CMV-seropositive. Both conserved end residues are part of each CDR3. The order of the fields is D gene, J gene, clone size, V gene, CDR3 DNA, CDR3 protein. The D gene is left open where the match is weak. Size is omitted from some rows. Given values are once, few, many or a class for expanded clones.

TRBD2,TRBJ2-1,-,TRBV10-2,TGCGCCAGCTGTGCTAGCGGCTCCTACAATGAGCAGTTCTTC,CASCASGSYNEQFF
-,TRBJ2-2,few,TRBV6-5,TGTGCCAGCAGTTCGATATTACAGGGTTGGACCGGGGAGCTGTTTTTT,CASSSILQGWTGELFF
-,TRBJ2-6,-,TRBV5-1,TGCGCCAGCAGCTTTCCAGGGGATCGAACCGGGGCCAACGTCCTGACTTTC,CASSFPGDRTGANVLTF
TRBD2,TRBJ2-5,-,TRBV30,TGTGCCTGGGGACTAGCCGAGACCCAGTACTTC,CAWGLAETQYF
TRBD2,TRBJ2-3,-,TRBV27,TGTGCCAGCAGTCGAAGAAACGGGGGGGGCGGGGGTTTCACAGATACGCAGTATTTT,CASSRRNGGGGGFTDTQYF
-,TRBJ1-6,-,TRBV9,TGTGCCAGCAGCGTAGGGAGGGCCGGTTCACCCCTCCACTTT,CASSVGRAGSPLHF
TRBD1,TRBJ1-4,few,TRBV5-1,TGCGCCAGCAGCTTGGGTGTCCAGGGGGCGGGAAAACTGTTTTTT,CASSLGVQGAGKLFF
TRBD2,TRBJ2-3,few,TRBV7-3,TGTGCCAGCAGCTTAACTGGGACTAGCGGGAGCACAGATACGCAGTATTTT,CASSLTGTSGSTDTQYF
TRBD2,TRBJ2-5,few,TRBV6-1,TGTGCCAGCAGTGCCCTAGCGGGGGGGAAAGAGACCCAGTACTTC,CASSALAGGKETQYF
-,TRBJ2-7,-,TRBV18,TGTGCCAGCTCACCAAACGGGAGAGGCTACGAGCAGTACTTC,CASSPNGRGYEQYF
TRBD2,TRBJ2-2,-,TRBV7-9,TGTGCCAGCAGCTTAGGGAGTAGCGGGAGGATCGGGGAGCTGTTTTTT,CASSLGSSGRIGELFF
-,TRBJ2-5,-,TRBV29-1,TGCAGCGCCCGCCCCGGGGGTCAAGAGACCCAGTACTTC,CSARPGGQETQYF
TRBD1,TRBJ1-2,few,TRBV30,TGTGCCTGGAGTGTTCGGGACAGGGGTTATTCCTTTTTC,CAWSVRDRGYSFF
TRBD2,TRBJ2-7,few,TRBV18,TGTGCCAGCTCACCATACGGGAGGGACGAGCAGTACTTC,CASSPYGRDEQYF
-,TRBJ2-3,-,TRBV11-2,TGTGCCAGCAGAAAGCGGGGCACAGATACGCAGTATTTT,CASRKRGTDTQYF
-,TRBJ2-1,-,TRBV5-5,TGTGCCAGCAGCTTGTGGGTCTCGAGGAATGAGCAGTTCTTC,CASSLWVSRNEQFF
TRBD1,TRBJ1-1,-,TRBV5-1,TGCGCCAGCAGCTTGGCCGGACAGGGAGGCACTGAAGCTTTCTTT,CASSLAGQGGTEAFF
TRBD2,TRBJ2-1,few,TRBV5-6,TGTGCCAGCAGCTTGGGTGGTGGGAGGGCCAGAAATGAGCAGTTCTTC,CASSLGGGRARNEQFF
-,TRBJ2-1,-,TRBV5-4,TGTGCCAGCAGCTCCGCGGGGAGCAATGAGCAGTTCTTC,CASSSAGSNEQFF
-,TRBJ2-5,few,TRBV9,TGTGCCAGCAGCGTAGCGAGCTGGGCAGAACTAGGATCAGAGACCCAGTACTTC,CASSVASWAELGSETQYF
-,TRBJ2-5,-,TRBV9,TGTGCCAGCAGCAAATGGCTTCAAGAGACCCAGTACTTC,CASSKWLQETQYF
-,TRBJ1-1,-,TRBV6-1,TGTGCCAGCAGTATTAATACTGAAGCTTTCTTT,CASSINTEAFF
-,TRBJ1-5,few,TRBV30,TGTGCCTGGAGCGGACCCGCCGCCGGACACAATCAGCCCCAGCATTTT,CAWSGPAAGHNQPQHF
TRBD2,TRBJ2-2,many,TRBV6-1,TGTGCCAGCAGTGAACTAGCGGGAGGGTTCGGGGAGCTGTTTTTT,CASSELAGGFGELFF
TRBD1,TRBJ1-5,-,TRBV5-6,TGTGCCAGCAGCTTGGGACAGGGGCAGGGGGGGAAGCAGCCCCAGCATTTT,CASSLGQGQGGKQPQHF
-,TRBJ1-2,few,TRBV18,TGTGCCAGCTCACCACTAGACAGCGCAGACTATGGCTACACCTTC,CASSPLDSADYGYTF
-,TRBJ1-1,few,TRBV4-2,TGTGCCAGCAGCCCGCGTTTGAACACTGAAGCTTTCTTT,CASSPRLNTEAFF
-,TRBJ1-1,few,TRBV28,TGTGCCAGCAGTTTACAATTCACTGAAGCTTTCTTT,CASSLQFTEAFF
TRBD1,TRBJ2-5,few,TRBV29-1,TGCAGCGTTGGGACAGGGGGAGAGACCCAGTACTTC,CSVGTGGETQYF
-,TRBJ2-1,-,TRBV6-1,TGTGCCAGCAGTGAACTGAGAGGGATGGGTTACAATGAGCAGTTCTTC,CASSELRGMGYNEQFF
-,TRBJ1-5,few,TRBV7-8,TGTGCCAGCAGCTTACGACTGAATCAGCCCCAGCATTTT,CASSLRLNQPQHF
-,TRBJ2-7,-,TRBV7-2,TGTGCCAGCAGCGTCCGGGTATCCTACGAGCAGTACTTC,CASSVRVSYEQYF
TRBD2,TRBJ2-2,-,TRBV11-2,TGTGCCAGCAGCTTCAGAGCTAGACGGGCTAGCGGAGACACCGGGGAGCTGTTTTTT,CASSFRARRASGDTGELFF
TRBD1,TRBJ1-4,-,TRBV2,TGTGCCAGCAGAGGACAGGATCATGACAAACTGTTTTTT,CASRGQDHDKLFF
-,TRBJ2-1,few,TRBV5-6,TGTGCCAGCAGCTTGGGACTATACAATGAGCAGTTCTTC,CASSLGLYNEQFF
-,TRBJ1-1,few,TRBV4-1,TGCGCCAGCAGCCAAGGACAGTTATTCACTGAAGCTTTCTTT,CASSQGQLFTEAFF
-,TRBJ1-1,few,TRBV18,TGTGCCAGCTCACCTAGCAGGGACACTGAAGCTTTCTTT,CASSPSRDTEAFF
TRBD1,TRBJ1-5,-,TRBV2,TGTGCCAGCAGTCAATCAGGGGGTAGCAATCAGCCCCAGCATTTT,CASSQSGGSNQPQHF
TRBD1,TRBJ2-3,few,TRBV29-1,TGCAGCGTTGAGAATCCCCGGGACAGAGGAAACACAGATACGCAGTATTTT,CSVENPRDRGNTDTQYF
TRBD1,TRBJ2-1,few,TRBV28,TGTGCCAGCAGTAAGGCACAGGGGGACTACAATGAGCAGTTCTTC,CASSKAQGDYNEQFF
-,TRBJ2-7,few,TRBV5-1,TGCGCCAGCAGCTTGAAACGGGACGAGCAGTACTTC,CASSLKRDEQYF
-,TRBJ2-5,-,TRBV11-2,TGTGCCAGCAGCTTAGCCCCCTGGCGCCCACTACAAGAGACCCAGTACTTC,CASSLAPWRPLQETQYF
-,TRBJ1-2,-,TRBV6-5,TGTGCCAGCAACCGAGCGGGAAGATTAAGAGGCTACACCTTC,CASNRAGRLRGYTF
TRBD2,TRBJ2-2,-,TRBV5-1,TGCGCCAGCAGAGGGGGGACTAGTGCAGCCGGGGAGCTGTTTTTT,CASRGGTSAAGELFF
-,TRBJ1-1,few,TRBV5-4,TGTGCCAGCAGCTTGGGGCCTGAAGCTTTCTTT,CASSLGPEAFF
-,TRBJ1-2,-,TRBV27,TGTGCCAGCAGTCCGGAGGGAAGGACTAACTATGGCTACACCTTC,CASSPEGRTNYGYTF
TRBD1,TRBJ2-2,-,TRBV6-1,TGTGCCTGGGTGGGACAGGGAAAGACCGGGGAGCTGTTTTTT,CAWVGQGKTGELFF
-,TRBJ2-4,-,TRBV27,TGTGCCAGCACCGATGGAGGGAACAAAAACATTCAGTACTTC,CASTDGGNKNIQYF
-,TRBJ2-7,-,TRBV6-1,TGTGCCAGCAGACCCGTTCGGAGCGGAAAATACGAGCAGTACTTC,CASRPVRSGKYEQYF
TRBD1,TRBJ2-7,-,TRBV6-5,TGTGCCAGCAGTTTAACAGGGGGCGACACCTACGAGCAGTACTTC,CASSLTGGDTYEQYF
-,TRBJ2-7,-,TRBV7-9,TGTGCCAGCAGCTTAGTGCAGGGAAGAAGCGACGAGCAGTACTTC,CASSLVQGRSDEQYF
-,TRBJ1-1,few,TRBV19,TGTGCCAGTAGTTTCGGACAGATGAACACTGAAGCTTTCTTT,CASSFGQMNTEAFF
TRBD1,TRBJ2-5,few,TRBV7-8,TGTGCCAGCAGCTTAAGGGACAGGAGGCAGACCCAGTACTTC,CASSLRDRRQTQYF
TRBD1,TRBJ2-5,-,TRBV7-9,TGTGCCAGCAGCTTAGAAGGACAGGGAGAGCGAGAGGCCCAGTACTTC,CASSLEGQGEREAQYF
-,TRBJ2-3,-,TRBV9,TGTGCCAGCGGCCCCGCTAGGGGGACAGATACGCAGTATTTT,CASGPARGTDTQYF
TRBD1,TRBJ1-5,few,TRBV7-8,TGTGCCAGCAGCTCCCCTGGGACAGGGGGCGGTCAGCCCCAGCATTTT,CASSSPGTGGGQPQHF
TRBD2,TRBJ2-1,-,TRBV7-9,TGTGCCAGCAGCTTAAGCGGGGCGAGCTCCTACAATGAGCAGTTCTTC,CASSLSGASSYNEQFF
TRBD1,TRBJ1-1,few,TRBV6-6,TGTGCCAGCAGTTTGACAGGGTTGGGCACTGAAGCTTTCTTT,CASSLTGLGTEAFF
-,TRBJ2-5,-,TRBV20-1,TGCAGTGCTGTCCTCTTAGAGACCCAGTACTTC,CSAVLLETQYF
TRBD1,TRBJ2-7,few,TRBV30,TGTGCCTGGAGTCCAGAACCGGGACAGGGACCCTACGAGCAGTACTTC,CAWSPEPGQGPYEQYF